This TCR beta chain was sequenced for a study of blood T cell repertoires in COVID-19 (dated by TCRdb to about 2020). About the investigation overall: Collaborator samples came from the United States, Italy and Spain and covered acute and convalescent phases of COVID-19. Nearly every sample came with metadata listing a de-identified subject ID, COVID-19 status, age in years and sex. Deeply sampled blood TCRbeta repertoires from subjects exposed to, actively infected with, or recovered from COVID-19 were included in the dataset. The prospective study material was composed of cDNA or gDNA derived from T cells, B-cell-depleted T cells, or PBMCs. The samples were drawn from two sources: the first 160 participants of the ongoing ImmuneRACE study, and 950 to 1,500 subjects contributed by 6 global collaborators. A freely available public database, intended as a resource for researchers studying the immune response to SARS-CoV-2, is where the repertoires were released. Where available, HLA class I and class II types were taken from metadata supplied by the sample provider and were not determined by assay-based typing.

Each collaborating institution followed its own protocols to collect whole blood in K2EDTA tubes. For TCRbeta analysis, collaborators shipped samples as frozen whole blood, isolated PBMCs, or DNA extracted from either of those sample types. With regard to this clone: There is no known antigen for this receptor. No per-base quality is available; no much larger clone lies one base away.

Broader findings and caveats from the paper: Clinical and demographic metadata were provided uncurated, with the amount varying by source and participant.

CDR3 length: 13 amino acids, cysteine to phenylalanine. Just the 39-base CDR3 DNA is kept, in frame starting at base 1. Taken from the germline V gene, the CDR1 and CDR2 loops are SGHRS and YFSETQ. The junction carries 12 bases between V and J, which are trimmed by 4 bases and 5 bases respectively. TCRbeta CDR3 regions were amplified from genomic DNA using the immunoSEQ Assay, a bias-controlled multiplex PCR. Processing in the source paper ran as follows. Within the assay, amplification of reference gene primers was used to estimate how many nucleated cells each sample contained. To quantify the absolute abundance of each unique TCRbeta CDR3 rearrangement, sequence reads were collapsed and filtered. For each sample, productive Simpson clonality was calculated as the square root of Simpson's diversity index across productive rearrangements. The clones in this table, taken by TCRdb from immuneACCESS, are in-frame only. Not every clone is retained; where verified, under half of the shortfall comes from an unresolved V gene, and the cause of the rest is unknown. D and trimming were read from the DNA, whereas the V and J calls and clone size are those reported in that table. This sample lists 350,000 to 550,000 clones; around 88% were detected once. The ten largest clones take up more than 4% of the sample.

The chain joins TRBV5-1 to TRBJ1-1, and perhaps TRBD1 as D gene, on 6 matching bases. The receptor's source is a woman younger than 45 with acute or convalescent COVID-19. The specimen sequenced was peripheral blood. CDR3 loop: CASSEGTGTEAFF. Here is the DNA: TGCGCCAGCAGCGAGGGAACAGGGACTGAAGCTTTCTTT.